A selection of T cell receptor beta chains follows, all from one sample in a study of regulatory T cells in long-lasting Graves disease. MiXCR, run by TCRdb on the multiplex PCR reads, gives a single entry per CDR3 protein. The sample gives 650,000 to 700,000 distinct CDR3 sequences, about 32% of which show up once; 40% to 50% is in the top ten. Sample: peripheral blood mononuclear cells (PBMCs), taken when the disease was refractory, from a patient treated with antithyroid drugs. The source is a female donor with Graves disease. Both conserved end residues are part of each CDR3. The order of the fields is V gene, J gene, CDR3 protein.

TRBV7-3,TRBJ1-3,CASSHTGDGNTIYF
TRBV7-9,TRBJ1-1,CASSSSETAFF
TRBV20-1,TRBJ2-7,CSAKALGPLEEGQYGQYF
TRBV6-1,TRBJ2-1,CASTQGLAGGFNEQFF
TRBV3-1,TRBJ1-2,CASSQASTYGYTF
TRBV9,TRBJ1-2,CASSDGQGYGYTF
TRBV30,TRBJ2-2,CASRTSRNTGELFF
TRBV20-1,TRBJ2-5,CSAINPATQETQYF
TRBV20-1,TRBJ2-1,CSASQVTSNEQFF
TRBV10-3,TRBJ1-3,CAISRSGNTIYF
TRBV7-7,TRBJ2-7,CASSFQAGAQQYF
TRBV6-1,TRBJ1-5,CASKNGQGESNQPQHF
TRBV6-1,TRBJ2-7,CASRPGGGYEQYF
TRBV28,TRBJ1-2,CASSFTRPRDSHGYTF
TRBV9,TRBJ1-4,CASSVKGAATNEKLFF
TRBV10-3,TRBJ1-1,CAIRYDGRTEAFF
TRBV5-1,TRBJ2-7,CASSLVGGGAGYEQYF
TRBV15,TRBJ1-1,CATSRDKGVGLGTEAFF
TRBV6-1,TRBJ1-2,CASSEILAGYTF
TRBV5-1,TRBJ2-7,CASSLEGPSEQYF
TRBV2,TRBJ2-2,CASSEAGLATGELFF
TRBV12-5,TRBJ2-7,CASGFTVEQYF
TRBV12-5,TRBJ1-2,CASGLGQENYGYTF